The rows below give T cell receptor beta chains drawn from one sample of a study of T-cell memory formation after mild COVID-19. From the 5' RACE reads, TCRdb called clonotypes with MiXCR, one entry per CDR3 protein. The sample has about 180,000 distinct CDR3 sequences, around 20% seen once; the top ten hold roughly 4%. Source material: PBMCs or a T cell subset sorted from them (not recorded which). These receptors were taken from a young man who had mild COVID-19 (a few samples of this study predate the infection). Cell type and time point are not known. Both conserved end residues are part of each CDR3. Each record gives: clone size, J gene, V gene, D gene, CDR3 protein, CDR3 DNA. A D gene is named only where the DNA matches it firmly. Some rows mark clone size as missing; the rest say once, few, many or name a class of expanded clone.

clone size: many
J gene: TRBJ2-7
V gene: TRBV5-1
D gene: NA
CDR3 protein: CASSGNRAPYEQYF
CDR3 DNA: TGCGCCAGCAGCGGAAACAGGGCCCCCTACGAGCAGTACTTC

clone size: few
J gene: TRBJ1-4
V gene: TRBV12-3/TRBV12-4
D gene: NA
CDR3 protein: CASRPYGGRNEKLFF
CDR3 DNA: TGTGCCAGCAGACCCTACGGGGGGAGGAATGAAAAACTGTTTTTT

clone size: NA
J gene: TRBJ1-2
V gene: TRBV29-1
D gene: NA
CDR3 protein: CSAMDDPYGYTF
CDR3 DNA: TGCAGCGCAATGGACGACCCCTATGGCTACACCTTC

clone size: NA
J gene: TRBJ2-1
V gene: TRBV7-2
D gene: NA
CDR3 protein: CASSGRDREQFF
CDR3 DNA: TGTGCCAGCAGCGGGAGAGACCGGGAGCAGTTCTTC

clone size: NA
J gene: TRBJ2-3
V gene: TRBV9
D gene: NA
CDR3 protein: CASSVRATVDTQYF
CDR3 DNA: TGTGCCAGCAGCGTAAGGGCGACCGTAGATACGCAGTATTTT

clone size: NA
J gene: TRBJ1-1
V gene: TRBV12-3/TRBV12-4
D gene: TRBD1
CDR3 protein: CASSFTGGAGAFF
CDR3 DNA: TGTGCCAGCAGTTTTACAGGGGGCGCCGGGGCTTTCTTT

clone size: NA
J gene: TRBJ2-3
V gene: TRBV5-1
D gene: NA
CDR3 protein: CASSGGAHTDTQYF
CDR3 DNA: TGCGCCAGCAGCGGGGGGGCACACACAGATACGCAGTATTTT

clone size: NA
J gene: TRBJ1-4
V gene: TRBV7-2
D gene: NA
CDR3 protein: CASSFGTHNEKLFF
CDR3 DNA: TGTGCCAGCAGCTTCGGGACGCATAATGAAAAACTGTTTTTT

clone size: NA
J gene: TRBJ1-1
V gene: TRBV9
D gene: NA
CDR3 protein: CASSVGLKGEAFF
CDR3 DNA: TGTGCCAGCAGCGTAGGACTGAAGGGTGAAGCTTTCTTT

clone size: NA
J gene: TRBJ1-5
V gene: TRBV6-2/TRBV6-3
D gene: NA
CDR3 protein: CASSYGLQPQHF
CDR3 DNA: TGTGCCAGCAGTTACGGTTTGCAGCCCCAGCATTTT

clone size: NA
J gene: TRBJ1-4
V gene: TRBV4-2
D gene: NA
CDR3 protein: CASSQAQGATNEKLFF
CDR3 DNA: TGTGCCAGCAGCCAAGCCCAAGGGGCAACTAATGAAAAACTGTTTTTT

clone size: NA
J gene: TRBJ2-3
V gene: TRBV24-1
D gene: TRBD1
CDR3 protein: CATRGQVTDTQYF
CDR3 DNA: TGTGCCACCCGGGGACAGGTCACAGATACGCAGTATTTT

clone size: NA
J gene: TRBJ2-3
V gene: TRBV29-1
D gene: NA
CDR3 protein: CSVEGDTAKGTQYF
CDR3 DNA: TGCAGCGTTGAGGGGGATACGGCGAAGGGTACGCAGTATTTT

clone size: NA
J gene: TRBJ2-5
V gene: TRBV23-1
D gene: NA
CDR3 protein: CASSQGFDREDQYF
CDR3 DNA: TGCGCCAGCAGTCAAGGGTTTGACAGGGAGGACCAGTACTTC

clone size: many
J gene: TRBJ2-1
V gene: TRBV7-2
D gene: NA
CDR3 protein: CASSTVGEQFF
CDR3 DNA: TGTGCCAGCAGCACCGTGGGTGAGCAGTTCTTC

clone size: few
J gene: TRBJ2-3
V gene: TRBV4-1
D gene: TRBD2
CDR3 protein: CASSQEWASGGTDTQYF
CDR3 DNA: TGCGCCAGCAGCCAAGAATGGGCTAGCGGGGGCACAGATACGCAGTATTTT

clone size: NA
J gene: TRBJ2-5
V gene: TRBV24-1
D gene: NA
CDR3 protein: CATSDPRVGETQYF
CDR3 DNA: TGTGCCACCAGTGATCCCAGGGTCGGGGAGACCCAGTACTTC

clone size: few
J gene: TRBJ2-3
V gene: TRBV5-1
D gene: TRBD2
CDR3 protein: CASRAGRTSGGSTDTQYF
CDR3 DNA: TGCGCCAGTCGGGCCGGCCGGACTAGCGGGGGGAGCACAGATACGCAGTATTTT

clone size: NA
J gene: TRBJ1-2
V gene: TRBV7-9
D gene: NA
CDR3 protein: CASSSTGGRGYTF
CDR3 DNA: TGTGCCAGCAGCTCGACAGGAGGCCGTGGCTACACCTTC

clone size: NA
J gene: TRBJ1-1
V gene: TRBV5-1
D gene: NA
CDR3 protein: CASSLGRAYTEAFF
CDR3 DNA: TGCGCCAGCAGCTTGGGGCGGGCATACACTGAAGCTTTCTTT

clone size: NA
J gene: TRBJ1-4
V gene: TRBV28
D gene: NA
CDR3 protein: CASSFGADINEKLFF
CDR3 DNA: TGTGCCAGCAGTTTCGGAGCAGATATTAATGAAAAACTGTTTTTT

clone size: few
J gene: TRBJ1-3
V gene: TRBV12-3/TRBV12-4
D gene: NA
CDR3 protein: CASSFPEGHTIYF
CDR3 DNA: TGTGCCAGCAGTTTTCCCGAGGGACACACCATATATTTT

clone size: NA
J gene: TRBJ2-5
V gene: TRBV6-5
D gene: NA
CDR3 protein: CASSYRGAGETQYF
CDR3 DNA: TGTGCCAGCAGTTACCGGGGGGCGGGAGAGACCCAGTACTTC

clone size: few
J gene: TRBJ1-4
V gene: TRBV7-6
D gene: NA
CDR3 protein: CASSSQGLNEKLFF
CDR3 DNA: TGTGCCAGCAGCTCACAGGGTCTGAATGAAAAACTGTTTTTT

clone size: few
J gene: TRBJ2-5
V gene: TRBV9
D gene: NA
CDR3 protein: CASSVPGGTQYF
CDR3 DNA: TGTGCCAGCAGCGTACCCGGGGGGACCCAGTACTTC

clone size: NA
J gene: TRBJ1-6
V gene: TRBV20-1
D gene: TRBD1
CDR3 protein: CSAARTGSSPLHF
CDR3 DNA: TGCAGTGCGGCGCGGACAGGATCTTCACCCCTCCACTTT

clone size: NA
J gene: TRBJ1-6
V gene: TRBV20-1
D gene: NA
CDR3 protein: CSARRIRNSPLHF
CDR3 DNA: TGCAGTGCTAGAAGGATTAGGAATTCACCCCTCCACTTT

clone size: few
J gene: TRBJ2-5
V gene: TRBV6-2/TRBV6-3
D gene: NA
CDR3 protein: CASSTGKEQETQYF
CDR3 DNA: TGTGCCAGCAGCACCGGGAAGGAGCAAGAGACCCAGTACTTC

clone size: few
J gene: TRBJ2-7
V gene: TRBV7-2
D gene: NA
CDR3 protein: CASSFPQGYYEQYF
CDR3 DNA: TGTGCCAGCAGCTTCCCCCAGGGGTACTACGAGCAGTACTTC

clone size: many
J gene: TRBJ2-1
V gene: TRBV6-2/TRBV6-3
D gene: NA
CDR3 protein: CASSSRQLEQFF
CDR3 DNA: TGTGCCAGCAGTTCTCGACAGCTTGAGCAGTTCTTC

clone size: NA
J gene: TRBJ1-5
V gene: TRBV20-1
D gene: TRBD1
CDR3 protein: CSARDRLGGWDQPQHF
CDR3 DNA: TGCAGTGCTAGGGACAGGCTGGGGGGTTGGGATCAGCCCCAGCATTTT

clone size: many
J gene: TRBJ2-5
V gene: TRBV20-1
D gene: NA
CDR3 protein: CSARLVSETQYF
CDR3 DNA: TGCAGTGCTAGACTAGTTTCGGAGACCCAGTACTTC

clone size: many
J gene: TRBJ2-3
V gene: TRBV6-2/TRBV6-3
D gene: TRBD1
CDR3 protein: CASRTGPRQGTDTQYF
CDR3 DNA: TGTGCCAGCAGAACGGGCCCCCGACAGGGAACAGATACGCAGTATTTT

clone size: few
J gene: TRBJ2-4
V gene: TRBV6-2/TRBV6-3
D gene: NA
CDR3 protein: CAIGRDPKNIQYF
CDR3 DNA: TGTGCCATCGGCAGGGATCCCAAAAACATTCAGTACTTC

clone size: few
J gene: TRBJ2-1
V gene: TRBV20-1
D gene: TRBD2
CDR3 protein: CSATPTSGGTGNEQFF
CDR3 DNA: TGCAGTGCTACCCCGACTAGCGGGGGGACCGGGAATGAGCAGTTCTTC

clone size: NA
J gene: TRBJ1-4
V gene: TRBV5-6
D gene: NA
CDR3 protein: CASSLAPGSPNEKLFF
CDR3 DNA: TGTGCCAGCAGCTTGGCGCCCGGGTCGCCGAATGAAAAACTGTTTTTT

clone size: NA
J gene: TRBJ1-1
V gene: TRBV5-8
D gene: NA
CDR3 protein: CASSWRIGGTEAFF
CDR3 DNA: TGTGCCAGCAGCTGGAGAATAGGGGGCACTGAAGCTTTCTTT

clone size: many
J gene: TRBJ2-7
V gene: TRBV12-3/TRBV12-4
D gene: TRBD2
CDR3 protein: CASSSPRTSGGGEQYF
CDR3 DNA: TGTGCCAGCAGCTCCCCGCGGACTAGCGGGGGGGGGGAGCAGTACTTC

clone size: few
J gene: TRBJ2-5
V gene: TRBV12-3/TRBV12-4
D gene: NA
CDR3 protein: CASRFDAVETQYF
CDR3 DNA: TGTGCCAGCAGGTTCGACGCGGTAGAGACCCAGTACTTC

clone size: few
J gene: TRBJ1-5
V gene: TRBV6-2/TRBV6-3
D gene: NA
CDR3 protein: CASSSAGDIVQPQHF
CDR3 DNA: TGTGCCAGCAGTTCCGCGGGGGATATCGTTCAGCCCCAGCATTTT

clone size: NA
J gene: TRBJ2-1
V gene: TRBV5-1
D gene: NA
CDR3 protein: CASSLRGADNEQFF
CDR3 DNA: TGCGCCAGCAGCTTAAGGGGGGCCGACAATGAGCAGTTCTTC

clone size: NA
J gene: TRBJ1-1
V gene: TRBV20-1
D gene: NA
CDR3 protein: CSALRAQGPEAFF
CDR3 DNA: TGCAGTGCTTTACGGGCCCAAGGGCCTGAAGCTTTCTTT

clone size: few
J gene: TRBJ1-2
V gene: TRBV5-5
D gene: TRBD1
CDR3 protein: CASRPDPGQGKDTF
CDR3 DNA: TGTGCCAGCAGACCCGATCCGGGACAGGGGAAGGACACCTTC

clone size: NA
J gene: TRBJ1-1
V gene: TRBV5-1
D gene: NA
CDR3 protein: CASSSIGGVNTEAFF
CDR3 DNA: TGCGCCAGCAGCTCCATAGGTGGGGTGAACACTGAAGCTTTCTTT

clone size: few
J gene: TRBJ2-7
V gene: TRBV20-1
D gene: TRBD1
CDR3 protein: CSARVGQGASYEQYF
CDR3 DNA: TGCAGTGCTAGAGTCGGTCAGGGGGCCTCCTACGAGCAGTACTTC

clone size: NA
J gene: TRBJ1-2
V gene: TRBV5-1
D gene: NA
CDR3 protein: CASSDGLTYGYTF
CDR3 DNA: TGCGCCAGCAGCGATGGACTGACCTATGGCTACACCTTC

clone size: few
J gene: TRBJ1-1
V gene: TRBV29-1
D gene: TRBD1
CDR3 protein: CSVAGTGLNTEAFF
CDR3 DNA: TGCAGCGTTGCCGGGACAGGGTTGAACACTGAAGCTTTCTTT

clone size: once
J gene: TRBJ2-1
V gene: TRBV7-3
D gene: TRBD1
CDR3 protein: CASSLNRDRVQQFF
CDR3 DNA: TGTGCCAGCAGTTTAAACCGGGACAGGGTTCAGCAGTTCTTC

clone size: many
J gene: TRBJ1-1
V gene: TRBV12-3/TRBV12-4
D gene: TRBD1
CDR3 protein: CASSIQGAGTEAFF
CDR3 DNA: TGTGCCAGCAGTATACAGGGGGCGGGCACTGAAGCTTTCTTT